This T cell receptor (beta chain) was found in a study of cytomegalovirus exposure and HLA in healthy donors. The wider study: A prior analysis found about 110 million unique TCR beta sequences from around 180 million T cells. Approximately 80 million unique TCRs from HLA-typed donors were held in an early data release. Overall study findings and caveats: The study labeled 150 or so TCR beta chains cytomegalovirus-associated.

The PCR used 60 Vbeta and 13 Jbeta primers. Method: immunoSEQ multiplex PCR; TCRdb's copy keeps in-frame clones and lacks some. The sample includes roughly 76,000 clones, 86% of them seen just once. In germline, CDR1 is GTSNPN, CDR2 SVGIG (reference sequence). The CDR3 runs 11 residues. The V end lost 0 bases, the J end lost 10 bases, and 7 bases lay between the germline ends. In the case of this clone: Its antigen is currently unknown.

This TCR derives from a woman aged 25 to 39 in good health and CMV-seronegative. This chain connects TRBV30 to TRBJ2-4; unclear D gene. Sequencing input: PBMCs. The CDR3 is CAWSVEYIQYF. DNA for the CDR3: TGTGCCTGGAGTGTAGAGTATATTCAGTACTTC.